A single TCR beta chain is shown here with its context. Its antigen is not known. Unique molecular identifiers were present on the cDNA, and a universal primer site came from template switching. TCRdb reanalysed the 5' RACE reads using MiXCR and keeps one entry per CDR3 protein. The sample contains over 200,000 distinct CDR3 sequences, about 10% of which appear only once. These data are taken from a study of identical twins. Study-level points and caveats: There were fewer insertions in abundant cord blood beta clonotypes, but memory repertoires showed no such pattern. In drawing conclusions, the study used cross-sectional statistical analysis and did not follow the same donors.

From germline, CDR1 is DFQATT and CDR2 SNEGSKA (reference sequence). The junction had 13 bases not matched to a gene; V was cut back by 3 bases and J by 1 base. The CDR3 runs 19 residues. The donor group consisted entirely of healthy Caucasians. The rearrangement joins TRBV20-1 to TRBJ2-7, with 15 bases that match TRBD2. The clonotype comes from a man aged 50 to 60 in good health. Material: memory T cells sorted from blood. CDR3 amino acids: CSARPIPGTSGRSSYEQYF. Here the CDR3 DNA reads TGCAGTGCTAGGCCAATTCCCGGGACTAGCGGGAGGTCTTCCTACGAGCAGTACTTC.